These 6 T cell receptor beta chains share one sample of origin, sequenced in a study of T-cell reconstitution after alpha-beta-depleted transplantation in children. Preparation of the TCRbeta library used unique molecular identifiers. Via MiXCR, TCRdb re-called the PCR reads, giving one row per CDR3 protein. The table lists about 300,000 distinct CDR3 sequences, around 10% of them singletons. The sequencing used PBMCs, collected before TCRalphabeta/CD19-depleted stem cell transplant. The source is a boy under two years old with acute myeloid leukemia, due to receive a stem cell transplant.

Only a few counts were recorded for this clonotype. For the CDR3, the DNA is TGTGCCAGCAGGCCAAAAGGTCCAGATACGCAGTATTTT. It translates to CASRPKGPDTQYF. This chain joins TRBV11-3 and TRBJ2-3; D is unclear. Trimming took 6 bases from V and 4 from J, leaving 11 bases between them. Germline CDR1 and CDR2: SGHNT and YENEEA. The CDR3 is 13 residues long.

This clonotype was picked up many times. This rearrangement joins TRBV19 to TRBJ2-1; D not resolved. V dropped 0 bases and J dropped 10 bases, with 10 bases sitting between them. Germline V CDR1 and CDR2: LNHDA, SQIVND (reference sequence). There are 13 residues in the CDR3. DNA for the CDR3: TGTGCCAGTAGTATAGATGGGGTAACCGAGCAGTTCTTC. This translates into CASSIDGVTEQFF.

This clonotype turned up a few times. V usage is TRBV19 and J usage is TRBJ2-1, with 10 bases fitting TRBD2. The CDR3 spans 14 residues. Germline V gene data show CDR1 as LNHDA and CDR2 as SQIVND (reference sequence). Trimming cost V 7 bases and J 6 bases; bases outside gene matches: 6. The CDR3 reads CASKTQRGGNEQFF. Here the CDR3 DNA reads TGTGCCAGTAAGACCCAGCGGGGGGGCAATGAGCAGTTCTTC. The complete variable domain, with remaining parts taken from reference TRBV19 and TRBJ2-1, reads DGGITQSPKYLFRKEGQNVTLSCEQNLNHDAMYWYRQDPGQGLRLIYYSQIVNDFQKGDIAEGYSVSREKKESFPLTVTSAQKNPTAFYLCASKTQRGGNEQFFGPGTRLTVL.

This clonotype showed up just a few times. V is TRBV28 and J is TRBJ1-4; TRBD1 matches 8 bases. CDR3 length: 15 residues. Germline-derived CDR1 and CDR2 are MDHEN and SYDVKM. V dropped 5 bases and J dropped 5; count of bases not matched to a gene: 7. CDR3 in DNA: TGTGCCAGCAGTCGCAGTGGACAGGGAAATGAAAAACTGTTTTTT. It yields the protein CASSRSGQGNEKLFF.

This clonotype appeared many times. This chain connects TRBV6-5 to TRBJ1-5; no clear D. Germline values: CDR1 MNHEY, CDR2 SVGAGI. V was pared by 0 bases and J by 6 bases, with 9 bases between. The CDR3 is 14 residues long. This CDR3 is CASSYSTEGQPQHF. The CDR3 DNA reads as TGTGCCAGCAGTTACTCGACTGAGGGTCAGCCCCAGCATTTT.

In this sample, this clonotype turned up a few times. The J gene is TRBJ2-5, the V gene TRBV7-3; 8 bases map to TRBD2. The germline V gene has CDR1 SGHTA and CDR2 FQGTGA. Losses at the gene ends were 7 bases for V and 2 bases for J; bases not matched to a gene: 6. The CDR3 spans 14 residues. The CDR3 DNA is TGTGCCAGCATCCCATCGGGGGGGCAAGAGACCCAGTACTTC. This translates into CASIPSGGQETQYF.